Following are 5 T cell receptor beta chains from one sample sequenced in a study of PD-L1 blockade in urothelial cancer. Time point in this sample: peripheral blood 6 weeks after treatment start. Profiled with immunoSEQ multiplex PCR; TCRdb holds only in-frame clones, not every one. The sample shows tens of thousands of clones, about nine tenths of them seen only once. The sequences come from PBMCs, collected around atezolizumab (anti-PD-L1) treatment. These TCRs come from a man aged 60 to 69 with urothelial cancer.

This chain connects TRBV6-1 to TRBJ1-3; D gene uncertain. The germline V and J ends were trimmed by 0 bases and 2 bases, with 5 bases remaining between them. The CDR3 length is 14 residues. Germline V gives CDR1 MNHNS, CDR2 SASEGT. In DNA, the CDR3 is TGTGCCAGCAGTGAAGCTGGGCCTGGAAACACCATATATTTT. This sequence encodes CASSEAGPGNTIYF.

This clone was seen once. The chain joins TRBV30 to TRBJ2-7; 8 nucleotides match TRBD1. The V and J ends lost 2 bases and 4 bases, in that order; junction bases with no gene match: 7. CDR3 length: 14 residues. CDR1 is GTSNPN, CDR2 SVGIG, per germline (reference sequence). The CDR3 region is CAWSRGRGRYEQYF. The CDR3, as DNA: TGTGCCTGGAGTAGGGGCAGGGGGCGTTACGAGCAGTACTTC. The whole variable domain, remainder taken from reference TRBV30 and TRBJ2-7, is SQTIHQWPATLVQPVGSPLSLECTVEGTSNPNLYWYRQAAGRGLQLLFYSVGIGQISSEVPQNLSASRPQDRQFILSSKKLLLSDSGFYLCAWSRGRGRYEQYFGPGTRLTVT.

This clone was counted only a few times. The V call is TRBV18, the J call TRBJ1-1; no clear D gene. V lost 3 bases and J 5 bases, leaving 10 bases between the germline ends. CDR1 and CDR2 (germline): KGHSH, LQKENI. CDR3 length: 13 amino acids. CDR3 loop: CASSPWSGTEAFF. The CDR3 bases are TGTGCCAGCTCACCTTGGAGTGGGACTGAAGCTTTCTTT.

This sequence joins TRBV6-6 and TRBJ1-2; D not certain. Germline V gives CDR1 MNHNY, CDR2 SVGAGI (reference sequence). Trimming took 6 bases from V and 8 from J, leaving 13 bases between them. The CDR3 covers 12 residues. The CDR3 region has the DNA TGTGCCAGCAGGGAGGATTCTAAGGGCTACACCTTC. Protein product: CASREDSKGYTF.

V and J are TRBV7-8 and TRBJ2-5, with a weak D call TRBD2 (6 bases). The CDR3 extends over 16 amino acids. CDR1 is SGHVS, CDR2 FQNEAQ, per germline. V gave up 4 bases and J gave up 5 bases, with 20 bases separating them. CDR3 region: CASSYARVAAGETQYF. CDR3 sequence (DNA): TGTGCCAGCAGCTACGCCCGGGTAGCGGCGGGGGAGACCCAGTACTTC.